This TCR beta chain derives from a study of T-cell memory formation after mild COVID-19. In the study overall: Largely donor-specific TCR clusters were found. Findings and limits, study-wide: CD4/CD8 balance held among clones contracting day 15 to 85, and later expanders leaned CD4+. Clones which contracted sat mainly in CM and EM if CD4+, and in EMRA if CD8+. Memory cells collected pre-infection included some clones that later responded, suggesting cross-reactive memory joined.

TCRdb redid the calling of the 5' RACE reads with MiXCR, one entry per CDR3 protein. The sample contains approximately 400,000 distinct CDR3 sequences, roughly 17% of which appear only once. In germline, CDR1 is SGHAT, CDR2 FQNNGV. The CDR3 has 16 residues. Trimming removed 5 bases from V and 1 base from J, with 16 bases in between. A word on this clonotype: Its specificity is unknown.

The specimen was PBMCs or a T cell subset sorted from them (not recorded which). The source of this sequence is a man in his late teens or twenties who had mild COVID-19 (a few samples of this study predate the infection). Cell type and time point are not known. The rearrangement joins TRBV11-2 to TRBJ2-3; the D gene is possibly TRBD1 (5 bases). In nucleotides, the CDR3 is TGTGCCAGCAGCCCGAGACAGCCCCGGCGCACAGATACGCAGTATTTT. The encoded protein is CASSPRQPRRTDTQYF.